The rows below give T cell receptor beta chains drawn from one sample of a study of blood T cell repertoires in COVID-19. The assay was immunoSEQ multiplex PCR, and TCRdb's table has in-frame clones only and misses some. The repertoire consists of about 54,000 clones, with over 65% occurring once and the leading ten covering roughly 5%. Specimen: peripheral blood. The receptors were gathered from a middle-aged man with active COVID-19. Each CDR3 is given with its conserved first and last residue. Fields, in order: D gene, clone size, J gene, V gene, CDR3 protein, CDR3 DNA. The D gene is left open where the match is weak. Clone size is shown for a subset of rows, as once, few, many or a class of expanded clone.

NA NA TRBJ1-1 TRBV5-1 CASSLKGVNTEAFF TGCGCCAGCAGCTTGAAGGGGGTTAACACTGAAGCTTTCTTT
NA NA TRBJ1-1 TRBV4-1 CASTRDPNTEAFF TGCGCCAGTACACGGGATCCCAACACTGAAGCTTTCTTT
TRBD2 few TRBJ2-3 TRBV7-8 CASSLGTSGSTDTQYF TGTGCCAGCAGCCTCGGGACTAGCGGGAGCACAGATACGCAGTATTTT
NA NA TRBJ2-1 TRBV19 CASSIGGLHNEQFF TGTGCCAGTAGTATCGGCGGACTACACAATGAGCAGTTCTTC
TRBD1 NA TRBJ2-7 TRBV3-1/TRBV3-2 CASSQVEQGVYEQYF TGTGCCAGCAGCCAAGTGGAACAGGGGGTCTACGAGCAGTACTTC
NA NA TRBJ2-7 TRBV3-1/TRBV3-2 CASSQDLSYEQYF TGTGCCAGCAGCCAAGATCTGAGCTACGAGCAGTACTTC
NA NA TRBJ2-7 TRBV15 CATSRDRSVNEQYF TGTGCCACCAGCAGAGATCGGAGTGTCAACGAGCAGTACTTC
NA NA TRBJ1-5 TRBV19 CASSTLNQPQHF TGTGCCAGTAGTACTCTCAATCAGCCCCAGCATTTT
TRBD1 NA TRBJ1-6 TRBV7-9 CASSPRQGGNNSPLHF TGTGCCAGCAGCCCGAGACAGGGAGGAAATAATTCACCCCTCCACTTT
TRBD2 NA TRBJ2-1 TRBV10-3 CAINSYREEGNEQFF TGTGCCATCAACTCTTACCGGGAGGAGGGCAATGAGCAGTTCTTC
NA NA TRBJ2-7 TRBV7-8 CASTNLEGYEQYF TGTGCCAGCACCAACCTCGAGGGATACGAGCAGTACTTC
NA NA TRBJ2-3 TRBV5-1 CASNSDGSSTDTQYF TGCGCCAGCAACTCCGACGGGAGCAGCACAGATACGCAGTATTTT
NA NA TRBJ1-5 TRBV12-3/TRBV12-4 CASSSNQPQHF TGTGCCAGCAGTTCAAATCAGCCCCAGCATTTT
TRBD1 NA TRBJ2-7 TRBV2 CASSRQGVPYEQYF TGTGCCAGCAGCCGGCAGGGGGTACCCTACGAGCAGTACTTC
TRBD1 few TRBJ2-7 TRBV28 CASEGQGFSREQYF TGTGCCTCGGAGGGACAGGGGTTCTCGCGGGAGCAGTACTTC
TRBD1 NA TRBJ2-1 TRBV24-1 CATSDFGTAEYNEQFF TGTGCCACCAGTGATTTTGGGACAGCCGAATACAATGAGCAGTTCTTC
NA NA TRBJ2-1 TRBV5-1 CASSPSAGSNEQFF TGCGCCAGCAGCCCCTCGGCGGGAAGCAATGAGCAGTTCTTC
TRBD2 NA TRBJ2-1 TRBV27 CASSLFPGLAGGGYNEQFF TGTGCCAGCAGTTTATTCCCGGGACTAGCGGGAGGAGGCTACAATGAGCAGTTCTTC
NA few TRBJ1-3 TRBV4-1 CASSVHSATGNTIYF TGCGCCAGCAGCGTTCACAGTGCCACTGGAAACACCATATATTTT
NA NA TRBJ1-2 TRBV28 CASRYGKLGYTF TGTGCCAGCAGATACGGTAAACTTGGCTACACCTTC
TRBD2 few TRBJ2-1 TRBV11-2 CASSSWTSGYNEQFF TGTGCCAGCAGCTCATGGACTAGCGGATACAATGAGCAGTTCTTC
NA once TRBJ1-1 TRBV12-3/TRBV12-4 CASMRENTEAFF TGTGCCAGCATGAGGGAGAACACTGAAGCTTTCTTT
TRBD2 NA TRBJ2-7 TRBV2 CASTGGISYEQYF TGTGCCAGCACGGGGGGGATCTCCTACGAGCAGTACTTC
TRBD2 NA TRBJ2-2 TRBV7-3 CASSPGTSGSGELFF TGTGCCAGCAGCCCAGGGACTAGCGGGTCCGGGGAGCTGTTTTTT
NA NA TRBJ1-1 TRBV5-6 CASRPWERVTEAFF TGTGCCAGCCGGCCCTGGGAGAGAGTCACTGAAGCTTTCTTT
TRBD2 NA TRBJ2-3 TRBV2 CASTQISGVSTDTQYF TGTGCCAGCACCCAAATTAGCGGGGTTAGCACAGATACGCAGTATTTT
NA NA TRBJ2-7 TRBV28 CASSLSGFYEQYF TGTGCCAGCAGCCTCTCAGGGTTCTACGAGCAGTACTTC
NA NA TRBJ2-7 TRBV11-2 CASSSQGVSYEQYF TGTGCCAGCAGCTCCCAGGGCGTGTCCTACGAGCAGTACTTC
TRBD1 NA TRBJ2-7 TRBV12-3/TRBV12-4 CASCRGSYEQYF TGTGCCAGCTGCAGGGGGTCCTACGAGCAGTACTTC
TRBD1 NA TRBJ1-6 TRBV19 CASSDREALYNSPLHF TGTGCCAGTAGTGACAGGGAGGCGCTTTATAATTCACCCCTCCACTTT
TRBD1 NA TRBJ2-7 TRBV29-1 CSVDETGSSYEQYF TGCAGCGTTGACGAGACAGGGAGCTCCTACGAGCAGTACTTC
TRBD1 NA TRBJ1-1 TRBV5-1 CASSLGQGVEGEAFF TGCGCCAGCAGCTTGGGACAGGGAGTTGAGGGTGAAGCTTTCTTT
TRBD1 NA TRBJ2-7 TRBV28 CASSPGTGSSYEQYF TGTGCCAGCAGCCCCGGGACAGGAAGCTCCTACGAGCAGTACTTC
NA few TRBJ1-2 TRBV7-9 CASSLEEGNYGYTF TGTGCCAGCAGCTTAGAGGAGGGAAACTATGGCTACACCTTC
NA NA TRBJ2-1 TRBV14 CASSPRDSYNEQFF TGTGCCAGCAGCCCCCGGGACTCCTACAATGAGCAGTTCTTC
TRBD2 NA TRBJ2-3 TRBV27 CASSAVAGADTQYF TGTGCCAGCAGCGCGGTAGCGGGAGCGGATACGCAGTATTTT
TRBD1 NA TRBJ2-2 TRBV11-3 CASSLRDRGNTGELFF TGTGCCAGCAGCTTAAGGGACAGGGGGAACACCGGGGAGCTGTTTTTT
TRBD1 medium-sized TRBJ1-2 TRBV3-1/TRBV3-2 CASSQEGQVTSNYGYTF TGTGCCAGCAGCCAAGAGGGACAGGTGACATCTAACTATGGCTACACCTTC
NA NA TRBJ2-3 TRBV28 CASSFGDSRTDTQYF TGTGCCAGCAGTTTCGGTGACTCCCGCACAGATACGCAGTATTTT
NA NA TRBJ2-1 TRBV18 CASSPAPWGPYNEQFF TGTGCCAGCTCACCAGCCCCCTGGGGCCCGTACAATGAGCAGTTCTTC
TRBD2 NA TRBJ2-3 TRBV20-1 CSASPLAGGGGNTQYF TGCAGTGCTAGTCCGCTAGCGGGAGGGGGTGGGAATACGCAGTATTTT